Here is one TCR beta chain with its context. Only in-frame clones appear in the TCRdb table, and some are missing; sequencing was by immunoSEQ multiplex PCR. The table has tens of thousands of clones, 85% to 90% seen once. This specimen belongs to a study of blood T cell repertoires in COVID-19. This clonotype was obtained from a human donor in a cohort sampled during active COVID-19. Material: peripheral blood.

The DNA of the CDR3 is TGCGCCAGCAGCTTGAAGGCAGGGGGCGGTGAGCAGTTCTTC. It is translated as CASSLKAGGGEQFF. The V call is TRBV5-1, the J call TRBJ2-1; TRBD1 aligns across 8 bases. After removal of 1 base from V and 9 bases from J, the junction contained 6 bases not matched to a gene. The CDR3 consists of 14 residues. Germline CDR1 is SGHRS and CDR2 is YFSETQ.